These 11 T cell receptor beta chains originate from one sample sequenced in a study of identical twins (TCRdb year 2016). Preparation of the library involved 5' RACE. The sequencer listed for this sample is Illumina HiSeq 2000. TCRdb reprocessed the public reads (quality trimming at Q25 with fastp, clone calling with MiXCR) and kept in-frame beta chains. CDR3 protein duplicates are merged, each entry listing the most common genes and DNA. This sample comprises around 250,000 distinct CDR3 sequences, approximately 7% of them detected only once. More than 3% of the sample rests with the top ten. These data were likewise used in another study, on yellow fever vaccine responses in identical twins.

Sequenced: memory (CD45RO+) T cells sorted from blood. In the paper's terms, the cell subset or site label means: CD45RO+ enriched T cells. These receptors all stem from a woman aged 18-29 years in good health.

This clonotype appeared a few times. This chain uses TRBV7-8 with TRBJ2-1, with TRBD1 matching over 7 bases. CDR3 length equals 17 residues. Per germline, CDR1 SGHVS and CDR2 FQNEAQ. The trim removed 5 bases at V and 4 bases at J, leaving 14 bases unmatched. CDR3 bases: TGTGCCAGCAGCCGCAATGCCGGGACAGATATTTACAATGAGCAGTTCTTC. It specifies CASSRNAGTDIYNEQFF.

The chain is built from TRBV10-2 and TRBJ2-7; no clear D gene. The V end was cut by 3 bases, the J end by 4 bases, with 10 bases between. Germline V gene data show CDR1 as WSHSY and CDR2 as SAAADI. CDR3 length: 13 residues. This chain's CDR3 is CASSDLPNYEQYF. The CDR3 DNA reads TGCGCCAGCAGTGATTTGCCAAATTACGAGCAGTACTTC.

The V gene is TRBV5-1, the J gene TRBJ2-5, with D maybe TRBD2 (5 bases). The CDR3 has 16 residues. Germline-derived CDR1 and CDR2 are SGHRS and YFSETQ. V was trimmed by 2 bases and J by 4 bases, leaving 18 bases between them. The CDR3 is CASSFEGRSGVETQYF. The CDR3, as DNA: TGCGCCAGCAGCTTTGAGGGAAGGTCCGGTGTAGAGACCCAGTACTTC. Full variable domain (rest looked up from reference TRBV5-1 and TRBJ2-5): KAGVTQTPRYLIKTRGQQVTLSCSPISGHRSVSWYQQTPGQGLQFLFEYFSETQRNKGNFPGRFSGRQFSNSRSEMNVSTLELGDSALYLCASSFEGRSGVETQYFGPGTRLLVL.

This clonotype was seen a few times. The chain has TRBV6-4 and TRBJ2-1; D unclear. CDR3 size: 14 residues. The germline V and J ends were trimmed by 5 bases and 1 base, with 9 bases remaining between them. Germline-derived CDR1 and CDR2 are MRHNA and SNTAGT. The CDR3 DNA reads TGTGCCAGCAGTCCAGATGGTTCCTACAATGAGCAGTTCTTC. This gives the protein CASSPDGSYNEQFF.

This clonotype has a count of ten or more. V gene TRBV5-1 combines with J gene TRBJ1-4; D ambiguous. This CDR3 has 14 amino acids. Germline loops: CDR1 SGHRS, CDR2 YFSETQ. The V end was cut by 5 bases, the J end by 3 bases, with 11 bases between. Here the CDR3 DNA reads TGCGCCAGCAGTACAGCGGAACCTAATGAAAAACTGTTTTTT. This sequence encodes CASSTAEPNEKLFF. Filled out from reference TRBV5-1 and TRBJ1-4, the complete variable domain reads KAGVTQTPRYLIKTRGQQVTLSCSPISGHRSVSWYQQTPGQGLQFLFEYFSETQRNKGNFPGRFSGRQFSNSRSEMNVSTLELGDSALYLCASSTAEPNEKLFFGSGTQLSVL.

The chain is built from TRBV3-1 and TRBJ1-2; TRBD1 aligns across 10 bases. Germline CDR1 LGHDT, CDR2 YNNKEL (reference sequence). The CDR3 is made up of 15 amino acids. J was trimmed by 6 bases and V by 2 bases; bases with no gene match: 6. CDR3 region: CASSQFPTGGDGYTF. The CDR3 DNA is TGTGCCAGCAGCCAATTCCCGACAGGGGGCGATGGCTACACCTTC.

This clonotype showed up just a few times. The chain is built from TRBV18 and TRBJ2-7, with D possibly being TRBD1 (6 bases). Germline V gives CDR1 KGHSH, CDR2 LQKENI. The CDR3 length is 13 residues. Trimming took off 3 bases at V and 9 bases at J, with 15 bases between the two ends. The CDR3 bases are TGTGCCAGCTCACCCGACAGGCCCCAGGGGCAGTACTTC. This gives the protein CASSPDRPQGQYF.

This clonotype appeared many times. This sequence joins TRBV7-2 and TRBJ2-1, with 11 nucleotides matching TRBD1. Looked up from germline, CDR1 is SGHTA and CDR2 is FQGNSA. The CDR3 sequence is 16 residues long. V gave up 2 bases and J gave up 6 bases; unmatched junction bases: 6. CDR3: CASSLTGGQGGNEQFF. CDR3 DNA: TGTGCCAGCAGCTTAACGGGGGGACAGGGGGGCAATGAGCAGTTCTTC.

This clonotype was detected many times. This chain links TRBV7-8 with TRBJ2-7; 10 nucleotides align to TRBD1. The V gene end was trimmed by 5 bases and the J gene end by 2 bases; junction bases not matched to a gene: 9. There are 16 residues in the CDR3. Germline V gives CDR1 SGHVS, CDR2 FQNEAQ. The CDR3 here is CASSPIRQGATYEQYF. The CDR3, as DNA: TGTGCCAGCAGCCCCATCCGACAGGGGGCTACCTACGAGCAGTACTTC.

This clonotype was detected ten times or more. This sequence joins TRBV3-1 and TRBJ1-5; TRBD1 is a possible D gene (6 bases). The CDR3 runs to 14 residues. V shed 4 bases and J shed 2 bases, with 9 bases lying between them. Germline CDR1 LGHDT, CDR2 YNNKEL (reference sequence). The CDR3 DNA follows: TGTGCCAGCAGCCTCAGGGGAGGCAATCAGCCCCAGCATTTT. Amino acids: CASSLRGGNQPQHF. Looking up the rest from reference TRBV3-1 and TRBJ1-5 gives the full variable domain: DTAVSQTPKYLVTQMGNDKSIKCEQNLGHDTMYWYKQDSKKFLKIMFSYNNKELIINETVPNRFSPKSPDKAHLNLHINSLELGDSAVYFCASSLRGGNQPQHFGDGTRLSIL.

There are a few counts of this clonotype. The chain joins TRBV20-1 to TRBJ2-2; D is uncertain. The V gene lost 0 bases and the J gene lost 0 bases, with 8 bases spanning the gap. Germline V lookup: CDR1 DFQATT, CDR2 SNEGSKA (reference sequence). This CDR3 has 15 amino acids. For the CDR3, the DNA is TGCAGTGCTAGAGAGTCTGGGTCGAACACCGGGGAGCTGTTTTTT. This codes for CSARESGSNTGELFF.